The 17 T cell receptor beta chains below come from one sample, sequenced in a study of response to subunit inactivated influenza vaccine. TCRdb independently ran MiXCR on the RT-PCR reads; one entry per CDR3 protein. Here the sample spans 400,000 to 650,000 distinct CDR3 sequences, more than 7% being singletons. This specimen was PBMCs from blood, taken roughly 24 months after vaccination. The receptors were gathered from a man in his fifties or sixties who received an inactivated influenza vaccine.

This sequence joins TRBV19 and TRBJ1-1; weak D call: TRBD1 (5 bases). Germline V gene data show CDR1 as LNHDA and CDR2 as SQIVND (reference sequence). V was pared by 4 bases and J by 3 bases, with 12 bases between. This CDR3 contains 14 residues. The CDR3 reads CASSKRREYTEAFF. CDR3 nucleotides: TGTGCCAGTAGTAAACGCAGGGAATACACTGAAGCTTTCTTT.

V usage is TRBV28 and J usage is TRBJ1-1, with D perhaps matching TRBD1 (5 bases). The V gene's germline CDR1 is MDHEN and CDR2 SYDVKM. The V end lost 8 bases, the J end lost 4 bases, and 8 bases lay between the germline ends. This CDR3 has 11 residues. In nucleotides, the CDR3 is TGTGCCAGCCAGGGCCCCACTGAAGCTTTCTTT. This codes for CASQGPTEAFF.

V and J are TRBV15 and TRBJ2-7, with TRBD2 matching over 13 bases. The CDR3 is made up of 15 amino acids. Germline CDR1 LNHNV, CDR2 YYDKDF (reference sequence). The V segment lost 3 bases and the J segment 1 base; nucleotides outside the gene matches: 0. The CDR3 reads CATSRGLAGSYEQYF. CDR3 coding DNA: TGTGCCACCAGCAGGGGACTAGCGGGATCCTACGAGCAGTACTTC.

The CDR3 DNA sequence: TGTGCCAGCAGCACGGGGACAGGGGGCCCCTACGAGCAGTACTTC. Residues: CASSTGTGGPYEQYF. The rearrangement links TRBV12-3 or TRBV12-4 to TRBJ2-7, with TRBD1 matching over 12 bases. The V gene end was trimmed by 6 bases and the J gene end by 2 bases; junction bases not matched to a gene: 5. The CDR3 totals 15 residues.

The sample holds many counts of this clonotype. The rearrangement links TRBV12-3 or TRBV12-4 to TRBJ2-7, with D possibly matching TRBD2 (6 bases). This CDR3 region has 15 residues. V lost 6 bases and J 6 bases, leaving 21 bases between the germline ends. The CDR3 reads CASSPGTGSLIEQYF. CDR3 nucleotides: TGTGCCAGCAGCCCCGGGACTGGGAGCCTTATCGAGCAGTACTTC.

The chain joins TRBV25-1 to TRBJ1-3; 7 nucleotides match TRBD1. With 7 bases clipped from V and 8 bases from J, the junction kept 8 bases outside the gene matches. Germline V gene data show CDR1 as MGHDK and CDR2 as SYGVNS. CDR3 length: 13 residues. The CDR3, as DNA: TGTGCCAGCACTAAGACAGGGTTAGACACCATATATTTT. As protein: CASTKTGLDTIYF. The variable domain in full, with the rest retrieved from reference TRBV25-1 and TRBJ1-3, is EADIYQTPRYLVIGTGKKITLECSQTMGHDKMYWYQQDPGMELHLIHYSYGVNSTEKGDLSSESTVSRIRTEHFPLTLESARPSHTSQYLCASTKTGLDTIYFGEGSWLTVV.

The rearrangement links TRBV20-1 to TRBJ1-1; D uncertain. Per the germline V gene, CDR1 is DFQATT and CDR2 is SNEGSKA (reference sequence). Trimming took 0 bases from V and 4 from J, leaving 15 bases between them. This CDR3 is built from 15 residues. CDR3 residues: CSARDGLSDFTEAFF. The CDR3 nucleotides read TGCAGTGCTAGAGATGGACTCTCCGATTTCACTGAAGCTTTCTTT.

This chain links TRBV5-1 with TRBJ2-3; 10 bases fit TRBD1. Per the germline V gene, CDR1 is SGHRS and CDR2 is YFSETQ. V dropped 5 bases and J dropped 2; count of bases not matched to a gene: 5. CDR3 length: 15 amino acids. The CDR3 region has the DNA TGCGCCAGCAGAAATAGACAGGGGGCCACAGATACGCAGTATTTT. It translates to CASRNRQGATDTQYF. Filled out from reference TRBV5-1 and TRBJ2-3, the complete variable domain reads KAGVTQTPRYLIKTRGQQVTLSCSPISGHRSVSWYQQTPGQGLQFLFEYFSETQRNKGNFPGRFSGRQFSNSRSEMNVSTLELGDSALYLCASRNRQGATDTQYFGPGTRLTVL.

Many counts were recorded for this clonotype. V and J are TRBV12-3 or TRBV12-4 and TRBJ1-2; TRBD1 is a possible D gene (6 bases). This CDR3 comprises 14 residues. V gave up 3 bases and J gave up 0 bases, with 8 bases separating them. The CDR3 DNA follows: TGTGCCAGCAGTTTCAGGACAGCTAACTATGGCTACACCTTC. This codes for CASSFRTANYGYTF.

In this sample, this clonotype turned up a few times. J is TRBJ2-1 and V is TRBV20-1; 7 bases are a match to TRBD1. The ends lost 8 bases at V and 3 bases at J; junction bases unmatched: 7. In germline, CDR1 is DFQATT, CDR2 SNEGSKA (reference sequence). There are 13 residues in the CDR3. CDR3 DNA sequence: TGCAGTACTTCCAGGGGGAACTACAATGAGCAGTTCTTC. This codes for CSTSRGNYNEQFF.

This clonotype was seen only a few times. The CDR3 loop is CSARTPGRIRGTDTQYF. The DNA of the CDR3 is TGCAGTGCTAGAACTCCCGGACGGATTCGGGGCACAGATACGCAGTATTTT. The genes are TRBV20-1 and TRBJ2-3; D is unclear. The CDR3 extends over 17 amino acids. CDR1 and CDR2 (germline): DFQATT, SNEGSKA (reference sequence). V was pared by 2 bases and J by 1 base, with 19 bases between.

This clonotype was observed at least ten times. The rearrangement uses TRBV5-1 and TRBJ2-3, with 9 bases lining up with TRBD1. The J segment lost 4 bases and the V segment lost 4 bases, leaving 10 bases of the junction unmatched. This CDR3 contains 16 residues. In germline, CDR1 is SGHRS, CDR2 YFSETQ. CDR3 protein: CASSPRRGQGPDTQYF. The CDR3 DNA sequence: TGCGCCAGCAGCCCCCGTCGGGGACAGGGTCCAGATACGCAGTATTTT.

This clonotype was counted ten times or more. The V and J genes are TRBV7-9 and TRBJ2-7; a weak D match, TRBD2 (7 bases). The CDR3 runs to 13 residues. Trimming took off 7 bases at V and 5 bases at J, with 15 bases between the two ends. Germline-derived CDR1 and CDR2 are SEHNR and FQNEAQ (reference sequence). The CDR3 DNA sequence: TGTGCCAGCACCTTGGGAGGGGGGCACGAGCAGTACTTC. This codes for CASTLGGGHEQYF. The variable domain in full, with the rest retrieved from reference TRBV7-9 and TRBJ2-7, is DTGVSQNPRHKITKRGQNVTFRCDPISEHNRLYWYRQTLGQGPEFLTYFQNEAQLEKSRLLSDRFSAERPKGSFSTLEIQRTEQGDSAMYLCASTLGGGHEQYFGPGTRLTVT.

This clonotype was observed a few times. The V and J genes are TRBV29-1 and TRBJ2-2, with D tentatively TRBD1 (5 bases). The V gene lost 1 base and the J gene lost 6 bases, with 12 bases spanning the gap. Germline-derived CDR1 and CDR2 are SQVTM and ANQGSEA. The CDR3 spans 14 residues. CDR3: CSVEGAGYPGELFF. Here the CDR3 DNA reads TGCAGCGTTGAAGGGGCAGGGTACCCCGGGGAGCTGTTTTTT.

This clonotype showed up just a few times. V gene TRBV5-5 combines with J gene TRBJ2-7; 10 bases are shared with TRBD1. The CDR3 runs 15 residues. V trimming: 5 bases; J trimming: 2 bases; junction bases outside the gene matches: 7. Germline CDR1 reads SGHKS; CDR2 reads YYEKEE (reference sequence). The CDR3 bases are TGTGCCAGCAGGACCTCAGGGACAGGGGCCTACGAGCAGTACTTC. Encoded protein: CASRTSGTGAYEQYF.

This clonotype showed up many times. The V gene is TRBV11-2, the J gene TRBJ2-1; D perhaps matches TRBD1 (6 bases). The CDR3 covers 14 residues. The germline V and J ends were trimmed by 5 bases and 5 bases, with 13 bases remaining between them. Germline loops: CDR1 SGHAT, CDR2 FQNNGV. DNA of the CDR3: TGTGCCAGCAGCCTACCGCGGACAGACAATGAGCAGTTCTTC. This gives the protein CASSLPRTDNEQFF. Together with reference TRBV11-2 and TRBJ2-1, the CDR3 gives the full variable domain: EAGVAQSPRYKIIEKRQSVAFWCNPISGHATLYWYQQILGQGPKLLIQFQNNGVVDDSQLPKDRFSAERLKGVDSTLKIQPAKLEDSAVYLCASSLPRTDNEQFFGPGTRLTVL.

This clonotype has at least ten counts. This chain uses TRBV20-1 with TRBJ2-3, with 7 bases aligning to TRBD1. This CDR3 is built from 12 residues. Unmatched junction bases numbered 7, after V lost 8 bases and J lost 5 bases. CDR1 DFQATT and CDR2 SNEGSKA come from the germline V gene (reference sequence). The CDR3, as DNA: TGCAGTCTAGGGGGCTGGCAAGATACGCAGTATTTT. It codes for CSLGGWQDTQYF.